Each of the 9 T cell receptor beta chains below was sequenced from the same sample in a study of cytomegalovirus exposure and HLA in healthy donors (dated by TCRdb to the late 2010s). The library relied on the immunoSEQ multiplex PCR assay. For the multiplex PCR, a mixture combining 60 forward primers for TCR Vbeta segments and 13 reverse primers for TCR Jbeta segments was used. The table comes from immuneACCESS by way of TCRdb, which keeps in-frame sequences with V and J called. Part of the clones is missing from these tables; in studies checked, under half for an unresolved V gene and the rest for unknown reasons. The sample contains around 120,000 clones, 75% to 85% of them found a single time. The ten largest clonotypes hold more than 8% of the sample. Sequences were obtained from PBMCs. Every receptor here comes from a female donor in good health and CMV-seropositive.

This sequence joins TRBV19 and TRBJ1-2, with no clear D. The length of the CDR3 is 15 residues. Germline V gene sequence: CDR1 LNHDA, CDR2 SQIVND (reference sequence). V lost 3 bases, J lost 0 bases, and 11 bases lay in between. The CDR3 DNA is TGTGCCAGTAGTATTAACAGCATCCCTAACTATGGCTACACCTTC. Protein: CASSINSIPNYGYTF. Complete variable domain (other parts from reference TRBV19 and TRBJ1-2): DGGITQSPKYLFRKEGQNVTLSCEQNLNHDAMYWYRQDPGQGLRLIYYSQIVNDFQKGDIAEGYSVSREKKESFPLTVTSAQKNPTAFYLCASSINSIPNYGYTFGSGTRLTVV.

V usage is TRBV19 and J usage is TRBJ2-3, with TRBD1 as a possible D gene (5 bases). Trimming pared 2 bases from V and 2 bases from J, leaving 8 bases between. Looked up from germline, CDR1 is LNHDA and CDR2 is SQIVND (reference sequence). CDR3 length equals 14 residues. For the CDR3, the DNA is TGTGCCAGTAGTATAAGCAGGGTCACAGATACGCAGTATTTT. Translating gives CASSISRVTDTQYF.

The chain recombines TRBV7-8 with TRBJ1-5; tentative D call: TRBD1 (5 bases). CDR3 size: 15 residues. Trimming stripped 5 bases from V and 4 bases from J, with 15 bases between. Germline V CDR1 and CDR2: SGHVS, FQNEAQ. The CDR3 nucleotides read TGTGCCAGCAGCCCTCGAGTACAGGCTAATCAGCCCCAGCATTTT. This gives the protein CASSPRVQANQPQHF.

CDR3 nucleotides: TGTGCCAGCAGCTTAGAGGGCAGGGTCACTGAAGCTTTCTTT. Translating gives CASSLEGRVTEAFF. This sequence joins TRBV7-2 and TRBJ1-1; maybe TRBD1 (5 bases). This CDR3 has 14 residues. V was pared by 1 base and J by 4 bases, with 10 bases between. Germline CDR1 is SGHTA and CDR2 is FQGNSA.

The chain links TRBV4-1 to TRBJ2-3; D remains ambiguous. The germline CDR1 and CDR2 sequences are MGHRA and YSYEKL. The CDR3 length is 17 residues. Trimming removed 1 base from V and 0 bases from J, with 14 bases in between. The CDR3: CASSQVMQALSTDTQYF. The DNA of the CDR3 is TGCGCCAGCAGCCAAGTCATGCAGGCCCTTAGCACAGATACGCAGTATTTT.

V and J are TRBV5-4 and TRBJ1-2, with D maybe TRBD1 (6 bases). V was shortened by 2 bases and J by 8 bases, with 13 bases between the two germline ends. Germline lookup yields CDR1 SGHNT and CDR2 YYREEE (reference sequence). The CDR3 contains 13 residues. CDR3 residues: CASSFTGRGGYTF. In DNA form, the CDR3 reads TGTGCCAGCAGCTTCACAGGGCGGGGGGGCTACACCTTC.

The rearrangement links TRBV7-9 to TRBJ1-2, with 10 bases aligning to TRBD1. The V segment lost 5 bases and the J segment 4 bases; nucleotides outside the gene matches: 7. Germline-derived CDR1 and CDR2 are SEHNR and FQNEAQ (reference sequence). This CDR3 has 15 residues. CDR3 nucleotides: TGTGCCAGCAGCGTCGAGGACAGGGGGGTCTATGGCTACACCTTC. This encodes CASSVEDRGVYGYTF.

The gene calls are TRBV25-1 and TRBJ1-3, with D unclear. Germline V CDR1 and CDR2: MGHDK, SYGVNS. This CDR3 region has 14 residues. Trimming removed 7 bases at V and 2 bases at J, with 12 bases between. For the CDR3, the DNA is TGTGCCAGCACCTACAGTGGAACTGGAAACACCATATATTTT. Its protein product is CASTYSGTGNTIYF.

V and J are TRBV6-6 and TRBJ2-5; 8 bases fit TRBD2. CDR3 length: 14 amino acids. The J segment lost 6 bases and the V segment lost 0 bases, leaving 3 bases of the junction unmatched. Germline V gene lookup returns CDR1 MNHNY and CDR2 SVGAGI (reference sequence). The CDR3 loop is CASSYSGLAKTQYF. For the CDR3, the DNA is TGTGCCAGCAGTTACTCCGGACTAGCAAAGACCCAGTACTTC.